This T cell receptor (beta chain) was sequenced in a study of T cells in Graves' hyperthyroidism and ophthalmopathy. Patients showing uncontrolled infection, other autoimmune disease, pregnancy or lactation were ineligible. CDR3 length equals 15 residues. In germline, CDR1 is SNHLY, CDR2 FYNNEI. The V end lost 6 bases, the J end lost 6 bases, and 18 bases lay between the germline ends. This clonotype was observed many times. TCR beta CDR3 sequences were amplified from RNA transcripts. First-round RT-PCR of the TCR CDR3 relied on the HTBI primer set. TCRdb re-analysed the multiplex PCR reads in MiXCR, keeping a single row per CDR3 protein. The sample yields some 570,000 distinct CDR3 sequences, approximately 17% seen once.

This chain connects TRBV2 to TRBJ1-5, with D perhaps matching TRBD1 (5 bases). The sequence was obtained from a woman aged 18-29 years with Graves' ophthalmopathy. Sequencing was performed on blood. The CDR3 nucleotides read TGTGCCAGCAGCCCCCCGGGGCAGGAGGGTCAGCCCCAGCATTTT. Its protein product is CASSPPGQEGQPQHF.